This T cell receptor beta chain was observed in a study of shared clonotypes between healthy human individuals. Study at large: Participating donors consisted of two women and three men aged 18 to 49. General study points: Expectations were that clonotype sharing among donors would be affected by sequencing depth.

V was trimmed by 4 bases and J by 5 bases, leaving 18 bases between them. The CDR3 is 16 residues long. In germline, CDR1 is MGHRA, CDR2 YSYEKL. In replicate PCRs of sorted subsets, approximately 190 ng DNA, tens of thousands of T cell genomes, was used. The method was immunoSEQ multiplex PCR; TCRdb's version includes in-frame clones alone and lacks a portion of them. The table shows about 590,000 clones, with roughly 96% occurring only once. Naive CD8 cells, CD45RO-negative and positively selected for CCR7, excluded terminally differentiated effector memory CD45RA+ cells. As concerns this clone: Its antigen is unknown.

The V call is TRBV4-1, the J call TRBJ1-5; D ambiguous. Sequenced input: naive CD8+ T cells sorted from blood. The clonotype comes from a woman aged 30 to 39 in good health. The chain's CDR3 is CASSPSLSWAYQPQHF. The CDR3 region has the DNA TGCGCCAGCAGCCCTAGTCTATCCTGGGCTTATCAGCCCCAGCATTTT.